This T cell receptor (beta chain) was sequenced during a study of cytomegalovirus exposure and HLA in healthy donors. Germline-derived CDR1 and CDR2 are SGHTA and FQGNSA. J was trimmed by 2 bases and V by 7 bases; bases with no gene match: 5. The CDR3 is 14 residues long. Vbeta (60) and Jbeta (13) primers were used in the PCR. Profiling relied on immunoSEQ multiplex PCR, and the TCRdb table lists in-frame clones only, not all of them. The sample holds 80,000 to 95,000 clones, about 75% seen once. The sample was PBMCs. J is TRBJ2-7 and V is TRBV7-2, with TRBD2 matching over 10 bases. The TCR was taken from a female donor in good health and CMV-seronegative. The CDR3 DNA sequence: TGTGCCAGCACCAAAAGCGGGGGGGCCTACGAGCAGTACTTC. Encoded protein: CASTKSGGAYEQYF.